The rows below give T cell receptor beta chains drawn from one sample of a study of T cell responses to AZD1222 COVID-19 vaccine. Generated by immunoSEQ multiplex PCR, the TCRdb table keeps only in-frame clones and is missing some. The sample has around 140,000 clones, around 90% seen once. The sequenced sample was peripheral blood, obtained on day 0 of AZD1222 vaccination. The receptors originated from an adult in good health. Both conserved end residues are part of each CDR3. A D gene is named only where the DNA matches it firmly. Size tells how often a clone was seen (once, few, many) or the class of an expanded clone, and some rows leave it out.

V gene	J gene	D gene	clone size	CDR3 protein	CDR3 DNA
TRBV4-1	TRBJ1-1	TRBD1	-	CASSLLGQRRANTEAFF	TGCGCCAGCAGCCTTTTGGGACAGAGGCGGGCGAACACTGAAGCTTTCTTT
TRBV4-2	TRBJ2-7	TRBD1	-	CASSQRPGQTYEQYF	TGTGCCAGCAGCCAACGCCCGGGACAGACCTACGAGCAGTACTTC
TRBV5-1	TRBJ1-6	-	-	CASSPRGGAYNSPLHF	TGCGCCAGCAGCCCTCGGGGGGGAGCCTATAATTCACCCCTCCACTTT
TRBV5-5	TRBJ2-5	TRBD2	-	CASSPGSAGGGQETQYF	TGTGCCAGCAGCCCCGGTTCAGCTGGGGGGGGACAAGAGACCCAGTACTTC
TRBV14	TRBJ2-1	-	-	CASSPPGGLHPFF	TGTGCCAGCAGCCCCCCTGGCGGACTACATCCGTTCTTC
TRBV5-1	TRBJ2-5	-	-	CASSPRGEETQYF	TGCGCCAGCAGCCCCCGGGGAGAAGAGACCCAGTACTTC
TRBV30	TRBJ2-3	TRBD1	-	CAWSVLADRGTDTQYF	TGTGCCTGGAGTGTACTAGCGGACAGGGGGACAGATACGCAGTATTTT
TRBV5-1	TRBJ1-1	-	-	CASSWGSHRAALGAEAFF	TGCGCCAGCAGCTGGGGTTCACACAGGGCTGCCCTGGGCGCTGAAGCTTTCTTT
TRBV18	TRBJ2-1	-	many	CASSQGRMVHEQFF	TGTGCCAGCTCACAAGGACGGATGGTGCATGAGCAGTTCTTC
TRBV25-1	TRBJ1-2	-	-	CASSERGGGLYGYTF	TGTGCCAGCAGTGAGCGGGGCGGCGGACTCTATGGCTACACCTTC
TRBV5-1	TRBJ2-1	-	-	CASSLGPEYNEQFF	TGCGCCAGCAGCCTGGGGCCCGAATACAATGAGCAGTTCTTC
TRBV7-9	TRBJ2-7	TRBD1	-	CASSSSNPRTGDIYEQYF	TGTGCCAGCAGCTCTTCAAACCCCAGGACAGGAGATATCTACGAGCAGTACTTC
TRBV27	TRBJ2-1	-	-	CASSLSAGGLEQFF	TGTGCCAGCAGTTTAAGTGCAGGAGGGTTGGAGCAGTTCTTC
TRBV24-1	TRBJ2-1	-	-	CATSDFSRDNEQFF	TGTGCCACCAGTGATTTCTCCAGGGACAATGAGCAGTTCTTC
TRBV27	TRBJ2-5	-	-	CASSSPDRNKYF	TGTGCCAGCAGTTCCCCGGACAGAAATAAGTACTTC
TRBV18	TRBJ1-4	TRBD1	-	CASSIITGGTTNEKLFF	TGTGCCAGCTCAATAATTACAGGGGGAACAACTAATGAAAAACTGTTTTTT
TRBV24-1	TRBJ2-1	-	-	CATSDFRGTRDEQFF	TGTGCCACCAGTGATTTCCGGGGTACACGCGATGAGCAGTTCTTC
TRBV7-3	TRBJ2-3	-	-	CASSPGGEDTQYF	TGTGCCAGCAGCCCAGGGGGGGAGGATACGCAGTATTTT
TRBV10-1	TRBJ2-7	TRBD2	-	CASSKLAGGNYEQYF	TGCGCCAGCAGTAAACTAGCGGGGGGGAACTACGAGCAGTACTTC